This entry describes one T cell receptor (beta chain). Original methodology: Cell counts per sample came from amplifying reference gene primers. Produced via immunoSEQ multiplex PCR; TCRdb's table is partial and in-frame only. The DNA gave D and trimming, while V, J and clone size come from that table. Of about 370,000 clones listed, approximately 88% are singletons. With 0 bases clipped from V and 0 bases from J, the junction kept 4 bases outside the gene matches. Germline CDR1 is SGHRS and CDR2 is YFSETQ. The CDR3 is made up of 16 amino acids. The entry originates in a study of blood T cell repertoires in COVID-19. Study-wide context: Specimens from acute and convalescent COVID-19 originated in the United States, Italy and Spain.

The chain has TRBV5-1 and TRBJ1-1; 8 nucleotides agree with TRBD1. The sample was peripheral blood. The sequence was obtained from a woman aged 25 to 39 with COVID-19, enrolled during active disease. As DNA, the CDR3 is TGCGCCAGCAGCTTGGGACAGGGGAGGATGAACACTGAAGCTTTCTTT. Amino acid sequence: CASSLGQGRMNTEAFF.